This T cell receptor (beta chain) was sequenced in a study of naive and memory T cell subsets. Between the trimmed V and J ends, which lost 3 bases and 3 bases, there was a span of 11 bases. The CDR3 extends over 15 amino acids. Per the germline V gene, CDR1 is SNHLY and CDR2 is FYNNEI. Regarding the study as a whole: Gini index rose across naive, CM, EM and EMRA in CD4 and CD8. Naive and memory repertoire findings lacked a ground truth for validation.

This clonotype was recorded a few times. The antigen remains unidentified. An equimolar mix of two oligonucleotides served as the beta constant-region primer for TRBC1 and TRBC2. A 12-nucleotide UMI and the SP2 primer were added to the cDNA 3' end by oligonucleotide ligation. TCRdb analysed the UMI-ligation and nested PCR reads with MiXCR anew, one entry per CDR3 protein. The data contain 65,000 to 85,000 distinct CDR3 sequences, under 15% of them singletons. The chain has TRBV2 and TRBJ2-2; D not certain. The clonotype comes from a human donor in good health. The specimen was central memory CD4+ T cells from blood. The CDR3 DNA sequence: TGTGCCAGCAGTGAGGGGTGGAGAGACACCGGGGAGCTGTTTTTT. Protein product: CASSEGWRDTGELFF.